This entry concerns a single T cell receptor beta chain. Its specificity is not known. Sequencing libraries made from TCR beta cDNA carried unique molecular identifiers. Input populations of roughly 0.85 to 11 million T cells gave rise to about 480,000 cDNA molecules. TCRdb recomputed calls from the PCR reads with MiXCR, one row per CDR3 protein. The sample has about 540,000 distinct CDR3 sequences, around 34% seen once. CDR1 is MNHEY and CDR2 is SVGEGT in the germline V gene. There are 11 residues in the CDR3. This specimen comes from a study of post-analysis software for immune sequencing data. Study outcomes and limitations: When compared against controls, multiple sclerosis patients showed significantly lower normalized Chao1 diversity. There were five TRBV segments more frequent in patients than controls, and TRBV5-6, TRBV5-1 and TRBV20-1 were among them.

J is TRBJ2-5 and V is TRBV6-2 or TRBV6-3; D gene ambiguous. The J call may be mistaken, given a closer DNA end match to TRBJ2-7. The specimen sequenced was blood. The sequence was obtained from a girl between 2 and 17 years old with multiple sclerosis. Written as DNA, the CDR3 is TGTGCCAGCAGCCCCCCGAACGAGCAGTACTTC. Translating gives CASSPPNEQYF.